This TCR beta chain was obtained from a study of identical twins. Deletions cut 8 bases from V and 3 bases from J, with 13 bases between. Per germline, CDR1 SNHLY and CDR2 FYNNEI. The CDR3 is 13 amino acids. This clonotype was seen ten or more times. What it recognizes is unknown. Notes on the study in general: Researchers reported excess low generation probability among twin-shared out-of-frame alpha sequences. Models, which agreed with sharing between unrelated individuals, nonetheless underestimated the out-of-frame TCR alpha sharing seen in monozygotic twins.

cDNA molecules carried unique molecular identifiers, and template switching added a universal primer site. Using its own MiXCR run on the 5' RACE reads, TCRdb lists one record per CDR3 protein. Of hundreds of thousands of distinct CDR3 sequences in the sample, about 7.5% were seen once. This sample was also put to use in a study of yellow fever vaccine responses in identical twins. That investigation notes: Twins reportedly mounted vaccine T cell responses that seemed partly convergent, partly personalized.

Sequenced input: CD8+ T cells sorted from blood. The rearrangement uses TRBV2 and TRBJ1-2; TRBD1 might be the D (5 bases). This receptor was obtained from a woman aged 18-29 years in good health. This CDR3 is CASLGGGDYGYTF. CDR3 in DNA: TGTGCCAGCCTCGGGGGGGGTGACTATGGCTACACCTTC.